Below, one T cell receptor beta chain is given with its context. Its antigen is still unknown. Isolation recovered at least 6.5 million PBMCs from every sample. This sample was included in a study of blood T cells in healthy people across ages. General study points: Comparison with aged donors showed that long-lived donors had more naive CD4+ cells and higher diversity.

The trim removed 3 bases at V and 0 bases at J, leaving 7 bases unmatched. The CDR3 is 18 residues long. The germline CDR1 and CDR2 sequences are LGHNT and FRNRAP. Sample-barcoded 5' priming and a J-beta primer mix drove a second PCR of about 7 to 12 cycles. Carrying 12 random nucleotides, a template-switch adaptor labeled each individual cDNA molecule. TCRdb processed the 5' RACE reads anew with MiXCR; each CDR3 protein has one entry. The top ten clones hold around 14% of a sample with around 1,000,000 distinct CDR3 sequences, less than 45% of them seen once. V usage is TRBV12-5 and J usage is TRBJ2-2, with 10 bases that match TRBD2. This sequence was found in a man aged 18 to 29 in good health. The sequenced sample consisted of blood. For the CDR3, the DNA is TGTGCTAGTGGTTTTCTGACTAGCGGGCACGCGAACACCGGGGAGCTGTTTTTT. Its translation is CASGFLTSGHANTGELFF.